This T cell receptor (beta chain) derives from a study of shared T cell receptors in the human thymus. The assay was immunoSEQ multiplex PCR, and TCRdb's table has in-frame clones only and misses some. The sample records some 760,000 clones, approximately 85% being singletons. A few counts support this clone. From germline, CDR1 is MNHNS and CDR2 SASEGT. The CDR3 sequence is 14 residues long. J lost 8 bases, V lost 6 bases, and 4 bases had no gene match. This same sample was also taken into another study, of human thymus T cells. That work adds: During corrective heart surgery, resections were taken, and the thymus tissue came from them. V and J gene usage appeared biased in thymic and blood repertoires. The related literature has documented a marked overlap of thymic repertoires among unrelated individuals.

The chain uses TRBV6-1 and TRBJ1-6, with 10 nucleotides matching TRBD1. Sequences were obtained from thymocytes. This TCR came from a girl under three years old with a congenital heart defect. The CDR3 bases are TGTGCCAGCAGGGAGGACAGGGGGGATTCACCCCTCCACTTT. Its protein product is CASREDRGDSPLHF.